The clone carrying this T cell receptor beta chain was counted many times. Library preparation (for TCRbeta) was performed with unique molecular identifiers. From the PCR reads, TCRdb called clonotypes with MiXCR, one entry per CDR3 protein. The sample records 9,200 or so distinct CDR3 sequences, 11% to 15% being singletons. This CDR3 is 12 amino acids long. The germline V gene has CDR1 SQVTM and CDR2 ANQGSEA. V lost 7 bases and J lost 5, with 14 bases in between. The data were taken from a study of T-cell reconstitution after alpha-beta-depleted transplantation in children. The receptor comes from a male patient under 18 who had a stem cell transplant for acute lymphoblastic leukemia, so the T cells may come from the graft donor. V gene TRBV29-1 combines with J gene TRBJ2-5; D possibly corresponds to TRBD2 (5 bases). The input for sequencing was PBMCs, mostly from graft donor cells, taken 60 days after TCRalphabeta/CD19-depleted stem cell transplant. In nucleotides, the CDR3 is TGCAGCGCCCGGACTGGCGGGGAGACCCAGTACTTC. It is translated as CSARTGGETQYF.